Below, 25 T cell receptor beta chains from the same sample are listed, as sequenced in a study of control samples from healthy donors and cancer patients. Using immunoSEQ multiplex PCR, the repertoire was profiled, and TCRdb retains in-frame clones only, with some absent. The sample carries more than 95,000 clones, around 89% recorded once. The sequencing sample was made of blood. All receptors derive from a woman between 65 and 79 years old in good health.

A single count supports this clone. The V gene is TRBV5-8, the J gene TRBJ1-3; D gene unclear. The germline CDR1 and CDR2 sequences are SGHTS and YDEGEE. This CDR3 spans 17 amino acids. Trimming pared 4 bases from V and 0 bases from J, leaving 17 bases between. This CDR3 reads CASSPYTVLPSGNTIYF. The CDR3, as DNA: TGTGCCAGCAGCCCTTACACCGTTCTCCCCTCTGGAAACACCATATATTTT.

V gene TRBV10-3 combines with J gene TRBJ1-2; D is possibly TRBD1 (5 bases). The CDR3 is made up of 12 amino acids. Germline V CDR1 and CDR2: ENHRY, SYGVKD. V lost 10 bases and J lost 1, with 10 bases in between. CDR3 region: CATGTVNYGYTF. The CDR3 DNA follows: TGTGCCACCGGGACGGTTAACTATGGCTACACCTTC.

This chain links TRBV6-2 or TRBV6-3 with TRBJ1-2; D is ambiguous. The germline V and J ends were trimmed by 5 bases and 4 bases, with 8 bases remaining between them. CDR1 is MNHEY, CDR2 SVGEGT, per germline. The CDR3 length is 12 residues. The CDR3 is CASSPGVYGYTF. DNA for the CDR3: TGTGCCAGCAGTCCGGGCGTCTATGGCTACACCTTC.

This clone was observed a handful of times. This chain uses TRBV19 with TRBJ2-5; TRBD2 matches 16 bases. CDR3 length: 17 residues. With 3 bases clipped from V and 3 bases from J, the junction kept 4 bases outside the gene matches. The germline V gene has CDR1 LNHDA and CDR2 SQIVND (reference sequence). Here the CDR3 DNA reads TGTGCCAGTAGTATTTCGGGACTAGCGGGGGGGGAAGAGACCCAGTACTTC. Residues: CASSISGLAGGEETQYF.

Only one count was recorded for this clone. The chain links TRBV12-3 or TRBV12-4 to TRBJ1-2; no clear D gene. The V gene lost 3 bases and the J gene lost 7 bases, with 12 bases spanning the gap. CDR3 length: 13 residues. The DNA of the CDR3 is TGTGCCAGCAGTTTGGAGGCCTCGGGTGGCTACACCTTC. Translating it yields CASSLEASGGYTF.

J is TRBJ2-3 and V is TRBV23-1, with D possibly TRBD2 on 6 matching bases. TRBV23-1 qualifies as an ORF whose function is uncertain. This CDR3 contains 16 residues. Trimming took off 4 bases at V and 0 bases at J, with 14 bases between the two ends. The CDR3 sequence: CASSPLAGLSTDTQYF. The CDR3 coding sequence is TGCGCCAGCAGTCCCCTTGCGGGGCTTAGCACAGATACGCAGTATTTT.

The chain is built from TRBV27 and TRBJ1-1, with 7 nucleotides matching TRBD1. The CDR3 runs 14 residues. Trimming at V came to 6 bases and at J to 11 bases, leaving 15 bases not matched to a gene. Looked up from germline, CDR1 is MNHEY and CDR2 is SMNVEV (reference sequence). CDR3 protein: CASRRPHTGERAFF. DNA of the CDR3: TGTGCCAGCAGGCGCCCGCATACAGGGGAGAGGGCTTTCTTT.

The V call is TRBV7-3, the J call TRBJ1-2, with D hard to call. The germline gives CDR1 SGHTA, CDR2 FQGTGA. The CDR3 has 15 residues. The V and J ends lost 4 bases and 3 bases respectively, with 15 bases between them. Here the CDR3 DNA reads TGTGCCAGCAGCTCCCGCCCGGGCGACTACTATGGCTACACCTTC. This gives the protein CASSSRPGDYYGYTF.

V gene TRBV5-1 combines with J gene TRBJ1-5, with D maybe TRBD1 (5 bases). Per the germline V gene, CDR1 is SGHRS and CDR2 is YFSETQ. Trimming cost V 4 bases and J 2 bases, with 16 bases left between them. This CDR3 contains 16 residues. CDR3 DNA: TGCGCCAGCAGCCCGGACGGGACCGGGGGCAATCAGCCCCAGCATTTT. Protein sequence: CASSPDGTGGNQPQHF.

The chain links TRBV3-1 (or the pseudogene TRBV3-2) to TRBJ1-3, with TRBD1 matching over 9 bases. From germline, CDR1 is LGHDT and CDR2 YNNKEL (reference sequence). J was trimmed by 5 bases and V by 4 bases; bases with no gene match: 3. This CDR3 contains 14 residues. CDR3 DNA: TGTGCCAGCAGCCTGGGACAGGGAAGAAACACCATATATTTT. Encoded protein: CASSLGQGRNTIYF.

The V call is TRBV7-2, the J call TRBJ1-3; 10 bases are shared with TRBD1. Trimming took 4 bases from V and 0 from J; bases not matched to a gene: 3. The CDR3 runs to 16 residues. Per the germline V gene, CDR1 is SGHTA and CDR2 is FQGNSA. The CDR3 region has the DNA TGTGCCAGCAGCTCACGGACAGGGGGCTCTGGAAACACCATATATTTT. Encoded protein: CASSSRTGGSGNTIYF.

CDR3 DNA sequence: TGTGCCAGTTCGACAGGGCCCCGAGAGACCCAGTACTTC. Translation: CASSTGPRETQYF. The chain uses TRBV19 and TRBJ2-5, with 7 bases lining up with TRBD1. The CDR3 spans 13 residues. V lost 8 bases and J lost 4; bases outside the gene matches: 7. CDR1 is LNHDA, CDR2 SQIVND, per germline (reference sequence).

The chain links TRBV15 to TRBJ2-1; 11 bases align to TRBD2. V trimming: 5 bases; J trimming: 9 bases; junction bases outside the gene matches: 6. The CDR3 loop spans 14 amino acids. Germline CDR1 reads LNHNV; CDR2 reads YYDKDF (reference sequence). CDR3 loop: CATSHSGGAGEQFF. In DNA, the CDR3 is TGTGCCACCAGCCATAGCGGGGGGGCTGGTGAGCAGTTCTTC. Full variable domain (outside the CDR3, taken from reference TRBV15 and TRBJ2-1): DAMVIQNPRYQVTQFGKPVTLSCSQTLNHNVMYWYQQKSSQAPKLLFHYYDKDFNNEADTPDNFQSRRPNTSFCFLDIRSPGLGDTAMYLCATSHSGGAGEQFFGPGTRLTVL.

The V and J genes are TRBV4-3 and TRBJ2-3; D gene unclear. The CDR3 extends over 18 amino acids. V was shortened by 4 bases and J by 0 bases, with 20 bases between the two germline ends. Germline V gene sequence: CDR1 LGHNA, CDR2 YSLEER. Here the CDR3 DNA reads TGCGCCAGCAGCCCCCAGAATTTACCCGGGCTTAGCACAGATACGCAGTATTTT. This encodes CASSPQNLPGLSTDTQYF.

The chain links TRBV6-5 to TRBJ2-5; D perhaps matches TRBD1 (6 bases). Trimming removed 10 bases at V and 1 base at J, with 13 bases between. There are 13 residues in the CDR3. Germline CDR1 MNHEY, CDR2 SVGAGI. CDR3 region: CATEGTSQETQYF. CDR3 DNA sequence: TGTGCCACCGAGGGGACAAGCCAAGAGACCCAGTACTTC.

This CDR3 reads CASSLLGLAGVHTDTQYF. Written as DNA, the CDR3 is TGTGCCAGCAGCTTGTTGGGACTAGCGGGGGTCCACACAGATACGCAGTATTTT. The chain carries TRBV5-6 and TRBJ2-3, with 14 positions matching TRBD2. CDR1 and CDR2 from the germline V gene are SGHDT and YYEEEE. CDR3 length: 18 amino acids. J lost 2 bases, V lost 1 base, and 6 bases had no gene match.

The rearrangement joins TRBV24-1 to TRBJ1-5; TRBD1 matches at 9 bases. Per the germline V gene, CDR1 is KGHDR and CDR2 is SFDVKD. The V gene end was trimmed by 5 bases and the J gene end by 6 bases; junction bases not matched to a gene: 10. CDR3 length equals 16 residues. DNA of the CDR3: TGTGCCACCAGTGCCGAGGACAGGGGTGGCTTTCAGCCCCAGCATTTT. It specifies CATSAEDRGGFQPQHF.

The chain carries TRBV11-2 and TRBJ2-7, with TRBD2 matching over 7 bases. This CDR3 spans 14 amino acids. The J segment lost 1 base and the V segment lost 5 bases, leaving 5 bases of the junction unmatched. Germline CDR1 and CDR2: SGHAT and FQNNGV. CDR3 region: CASSQQLASYEQYF. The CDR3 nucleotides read TGTGCCAGCAGCCAACAACTAGCGTCCTACGAGCAGTACTTC.

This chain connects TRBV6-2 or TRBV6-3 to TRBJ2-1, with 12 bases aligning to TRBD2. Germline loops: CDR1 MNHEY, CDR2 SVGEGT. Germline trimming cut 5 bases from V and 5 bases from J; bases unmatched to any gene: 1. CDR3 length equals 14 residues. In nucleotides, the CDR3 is TGTGCCAGCAGTCTAGCGGGGGGGAACAATGAGCAGTTCTTC. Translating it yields CASSLAGGNNEQFF.

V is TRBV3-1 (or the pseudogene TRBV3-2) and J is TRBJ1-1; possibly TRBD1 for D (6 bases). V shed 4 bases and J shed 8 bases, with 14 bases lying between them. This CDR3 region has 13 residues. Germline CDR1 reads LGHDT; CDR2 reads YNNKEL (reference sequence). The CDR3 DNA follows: TGTGCCAGCAGCCCGTTACAAGGGACAGAAGCTTTCTTT. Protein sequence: CASSPLQGTEAFF.

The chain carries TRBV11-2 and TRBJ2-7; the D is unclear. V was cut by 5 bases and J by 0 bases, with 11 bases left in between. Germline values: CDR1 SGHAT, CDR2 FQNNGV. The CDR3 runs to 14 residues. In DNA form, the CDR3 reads TGTGCCAGCAGCGATTTGGACGGCTCCTACGAGCAGTACTTC. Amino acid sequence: CASSDLDGSYEQYF.

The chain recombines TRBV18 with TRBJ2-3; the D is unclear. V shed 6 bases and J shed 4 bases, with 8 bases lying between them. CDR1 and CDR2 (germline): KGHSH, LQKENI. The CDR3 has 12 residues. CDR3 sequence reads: CASSLVADTQYF. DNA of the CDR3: TGTGCCAGCTCCCTTGTTGCAGATACGCAGTATTTT.

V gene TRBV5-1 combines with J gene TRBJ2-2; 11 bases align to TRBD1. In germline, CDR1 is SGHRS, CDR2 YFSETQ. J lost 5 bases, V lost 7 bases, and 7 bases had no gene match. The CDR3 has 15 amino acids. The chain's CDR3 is CASGTGTGGTGELFF. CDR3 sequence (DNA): TGCGCCAGCGGGACCGGGACAGGGGGTACCGGGGAGCTGTTTTTT.

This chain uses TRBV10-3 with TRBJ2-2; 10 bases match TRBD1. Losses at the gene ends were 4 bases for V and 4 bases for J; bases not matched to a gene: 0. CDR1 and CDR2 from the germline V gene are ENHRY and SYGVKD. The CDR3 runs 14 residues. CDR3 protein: CAISGTGGTGELFF. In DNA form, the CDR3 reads TGTGCCATCAGTGGGACAGGGGGCACCGGGGAGCTGTTTTTT.

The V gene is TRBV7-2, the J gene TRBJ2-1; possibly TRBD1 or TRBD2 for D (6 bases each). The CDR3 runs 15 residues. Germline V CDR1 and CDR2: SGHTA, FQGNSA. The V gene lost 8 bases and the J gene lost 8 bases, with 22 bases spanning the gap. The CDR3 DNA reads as TGTGCCAGCCGGAAACCCGGACTACAGGGTGATGAGCAGTTCTTC. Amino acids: CASRKPGLQGDEQFF.